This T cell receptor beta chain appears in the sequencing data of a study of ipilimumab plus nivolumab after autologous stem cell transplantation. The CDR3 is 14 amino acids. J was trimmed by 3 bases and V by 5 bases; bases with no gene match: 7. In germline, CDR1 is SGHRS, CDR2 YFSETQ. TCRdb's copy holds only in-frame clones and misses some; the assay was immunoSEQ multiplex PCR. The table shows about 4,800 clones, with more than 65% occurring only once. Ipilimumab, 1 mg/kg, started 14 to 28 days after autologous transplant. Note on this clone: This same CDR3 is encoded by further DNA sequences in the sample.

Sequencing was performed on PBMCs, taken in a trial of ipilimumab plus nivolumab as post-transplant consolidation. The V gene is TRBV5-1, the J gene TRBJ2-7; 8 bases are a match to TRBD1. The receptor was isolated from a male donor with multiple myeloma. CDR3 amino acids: CASRPGGGSYEQYF. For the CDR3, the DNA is TGCGCCAGCAGACCAGGGGGCGGTAGCTACGAGCAGTACTTC.